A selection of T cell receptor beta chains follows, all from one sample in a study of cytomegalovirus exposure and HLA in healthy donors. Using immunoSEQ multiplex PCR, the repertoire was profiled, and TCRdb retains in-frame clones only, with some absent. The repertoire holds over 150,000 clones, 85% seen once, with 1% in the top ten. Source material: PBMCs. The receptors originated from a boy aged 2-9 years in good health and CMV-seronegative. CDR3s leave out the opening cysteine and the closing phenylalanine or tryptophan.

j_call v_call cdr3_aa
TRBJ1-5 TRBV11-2 ASSLAGNQPQH
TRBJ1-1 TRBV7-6 ASSSIIFRDRRYTEAF
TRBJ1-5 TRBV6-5 ASSQGAGNQPQH
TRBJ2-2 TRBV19 ASSRRTGQNTGELF
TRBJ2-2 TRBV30 AWSDLAPGELF
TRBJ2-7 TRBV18 ASSRRLAGDSYEQY
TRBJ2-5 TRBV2 ASSLRTSGRKQETQY
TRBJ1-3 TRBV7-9 ASSSPGGGNTIY
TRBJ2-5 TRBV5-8 ASRLVPQY
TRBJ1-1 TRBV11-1 ASSPQIRTANTEAF
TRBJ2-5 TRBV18 ASSPSGGGRETQY
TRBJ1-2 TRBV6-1 ASHGQANYGYT
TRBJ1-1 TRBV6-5 ASSPGAGREAF
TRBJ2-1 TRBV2 ASSEVAGGQGEQF
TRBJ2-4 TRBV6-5 ASARSGNRPNIQY
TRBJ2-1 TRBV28 ASSGTSGRSYNEQF
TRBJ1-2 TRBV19 ASSGGQGVPLYGYT
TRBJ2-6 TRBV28 ASSPTGLPSPGANVLT
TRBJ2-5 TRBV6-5 ASSTGLARETQY
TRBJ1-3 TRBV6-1 ASSEAEGRGNTIY
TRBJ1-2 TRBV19 ASRTGVYGYT
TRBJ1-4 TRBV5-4 ASSLGSTNEKLF
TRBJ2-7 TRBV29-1 SVYAHRGSYEQY
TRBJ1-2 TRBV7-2 ASSRRGTAGYT
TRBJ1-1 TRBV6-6 ASSYSGGAQAF
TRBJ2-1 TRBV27 ASSSRLVGSYNEQF
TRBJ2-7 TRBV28 ASRWGTKPSYEQY
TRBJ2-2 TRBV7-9 SSSLRTGSGELF